Presented here are 9 T cell receptor delta chains from one specimen sequenced in a study of gamma-delta chains in newborns, infants, children (dated by TCRdb to between 2017 and 2020). Sequenced on an Illumina MiSeq. Identical DNA sequences were merged into single rows after TCRdb reprocessed the public reads with CATT. The sample data list roughly 4,000 delta-chain clones, and more than 30% of these were observed just once. The top ten clones comprise around 15% of the sample. The source material was blood. The receptors shown here come from a child who received the measles vaccine.

The chain is built from TRDV1 and TRDJ1; the match to TRDD3 covers 7 bases. V shed 1 base and J 0 bases; nucleotides not matched to a gene: 8. This CDR3 region has 17 residues. In germline, CDR1 is TSWWSYY, CDR2 QGS. The CDR3 is CALGEPRPGGYTDKLIF. In DNA form, the CDR3 reads TGTGCTCTTGGGGAACCTCGTCCTGGGGGGTACACCGATAAACTCATCTTT.

Regarding this clone: It is likely a read error: a sequence one base away is far more abundant. This same CDR3 is encoded by further DNA sequences in the sample. The genes are TRDV1 and TRDJ3; TRDD3 aligns across 12 bases. The junction had 24 bases not matched to a gene; V was cut back by 6 bases and J by 0 bases. The germline V gene encodes CDR1 TSWWSYY and CDR2 QGS. This CDR3 spans 25 amino acids. CDR3 sequence (DNA): TGTGCTCTTGGTGAAAGGGGCACCCTACACTGGGGGATACTTCAAAGCTCCTGGGACACCCGACAGATGTTTTTC. It specifies CALGERGTLHWGILQSSWDTRQMFF.

This clone has only a few counts. J is TRDJ1 and V is TRDV3; 8 bases line up with TRDD2. The CDR3 length is 16 residues. From germline, CDR1 is TVYSNPD and CDR2 GDNSRS (reference sequence). V trimming: 4 bases; J trimming: 0 bases; junction bases outside the gene matches: 13. The CDR3 sequence: CAWASYVRRYTDKLIF. DNA for the CDR3: TGTGCCTGGGCTTCCTACGTGAGACGTTACACCGATAAACTCATCTTT. Filled out from reference TRDV3 and TRDJ1, the complete variable domain reads CDKVTQSSPDQTVASGSEVVLLCTYDTVYSNPDLFWYRIRPDYSFQFVFYGDNSRSEGADFTQGRFSVKHILTQKAFHLVISPVRTEDSATYYCAWASYVRRYTDKLIFGKGTRVTVEP.

This chain connects TRAV29/DV5 to TRDJ1; 9 nucleotides match TRDD3. Looked up from germline, CDR1 is NSMFDY and CDR2 is ISSIKDK. The CDR3 has 21 residues. V dropped 0 bases and J dropped 0; count of bases not matched to a gene: 21. The CDR3 spells CAASGEAFLNPWGMNTDKLIF. Here the CDR3 DNA reads TGTGCAGCAAGCGGGGAGGCCTTCCTGAACCCCTGGGGGATGAACACCGATAAACTCATCTTT.

Of note for this clone: At one of its ends the junction is not consistent with the germline gene, which may arise from a read error. The chain joins TRDV1 to TRDJ1, with D perhaps TRDD2 (5 bases). CDR1 TSWWSYY and CDR2 QGS come from the germline V gene. The CDR3 sequence is 18 residues long. CDR3 in DNA: TGTGCTCTTGGGGAACTGGTCGAGCCTACCCAGCCCACCGATGAACTCATCTTT. Its protein product is CALGELVEPTQPTDELIF.

This clone was detected a few times. This chain uses TRDV1 with TRDJ1; TRDD2 matches 8 bases. Looked up from germline, CDR1 is TSWWSYY and CDR2 is QGS. There are 20 residues in the CDR3. The J segment lost 0 bases and the V segment lost 4 bases, leaving 19 bases of the junction unmatched. The CDR3 loop reads CALGATNLPKEWTYTDKLIF. CDR3 coding DNA: TGTGCTCTTGGGGCCACAAACCTTCCTAAGGAATGGACGTACACCGATAAACTCATCTTT.

Only a few counts were recorded for this clone. V gene TRDV3 combines with J gene TRDJ1; 8 bases are a match to TRDD3. The germline V gene has CDR1 TVYSNPD and CDR2 GDNSRS (reference sequence). The V gene end was trimmed by 5 bases and the J gene end by 0 bases; junction bases not matched to a gene: 8. The CDR3 contains 14 residues. DNA of the CDR3: TGTGCCCGACTGGGGGGACCGTACACCGATAAACTCATCTTT. Residues: CARLGGPYTDKLIF.

Notes on this clone: Since a far larger clone is one base different, this is likely a read error. The sample carries other DNA sequences with the same CDR3. The rearrangement uses TRDV1 and TRDJ3; TRDD3 agrees at 7 bases. From germline, CDR1 is TSWWSYY and CDR2 QGS. The CDR3 contains 25 residues. Trimming took 2 bases from V and 0 from J; bases not matched to a gene: 25. CDR3 amino acids: CALGERGTLHWGILQSSWDTRQMFF. CDR3 coding DNA: TGTGCTCTTGGGGAAAGGGGCACCCTACACTGGGGAATACTTCAAAGCTCCTGGGACACCCGACAGATGTTTTTC.

As concerns this clone: One end of the junction does not line up with germline, which may come from a read error. The chain employs TRDV1 and TRDJ1; TRDD3 matches at 9 bases. The germline gives CDR1 TSWWSYY, CDR2 QGS. CDR3 size: 28 residues. This chain's CDR3 is CALGEGAILLSGGYKRGSLQLYTDKLIF. The CDR3, as DNA: TGTGCTCTCGGGGAAGGCGCCATCCTACTGTCGGGGGGATACAAAAGAGGGTCTCTGCAGCTGTACACCGATAAACTCATCTTT.